Listed below are T cell receptor beta chains from one sample, sequenced in a study of blood T cell repertoires in COVID-19. The protocol was immunoSEQ multiplex PCR, while the TCRdb copy is restricted to in-frame clones and leaves out a portion. The data hold around 41,000 clones, with roughly nine tenths observed a single time. Sequences were obtained from peripheral blood. These receptors were obtained from a woman aged 25 to 39 in a cohort sampled during active COVID-19. Each CDR3 is given with its conserved first and last residue. A D gene is named only where the DNA matches it firmly. A row's size may be missing; if present it is once, few, many or a size class.

J gene | CDR3 length | V gene | clone size | D gene | CDR3 DNA | CDR3 protein
TRBJ1-5 | 15 | TRBV5-6 | . | . | TGTGCCAGCAGCGGGTGGGACTTGAGCAATCAGCCCCAGCATTTT | CASSGWDLSNQPQHF
TRBJ2-7 | 13 | TRBV9 | . | . | TGTGCCAGCAGCGTAGCTGCAGGGTACGAGCAGTACTTC | CASSVAAGYEQYF
TRBJ1-2 | 13 | TRBV7-8 | . | . | TGTGCCAGCAGCGTCCGAGGTTCCTATGGCTACACCTTC | CASSVRGSYGYTF
TRBJ1-2 | 17 | TRBV7-2 | . | . | TGTGCCAGCAGCTTAGCGCTCGTCAGGCGCAACTTATATGGCTACACCTTC | CASSLALVRRNLYGYTF
TRBJ1-5 | 11 | TRBV6-6 | . | . | TGTGCCAGCAAACAGGACCAGCCCCAGCATTTT | CASKQDQPQHF
TRBJ1-2 | 15 | TRBV28 | once | TRBD1 | TGTGCCAGCAGAGCCGGGACAGGGGGCCACTATGGCTACACCTTC | CASRAGTGGHYGYTF
TRBJ1-1 | 19 | TRBV24-1 | . | TRBD1 | TGTGCCACCAGTGATCCCCCCCAGGGGGCAACACTCACGGACACTGAAGCTTTCTTT | CATSDPPQGATLTDTEAFF
TRBJ1-2 | 14 | TRBV19 | . | . | TGTGCCAGTAGTATCGTTCGGGGGGGCTATGGCTACACCTTC | CASSIVRGGYGYTF
TRBJ1-6 | 16 | TRBV19 | . | TRBD1 | TGTGCCAGTAGGCCCAGTGTAGGGGGCGCCTTGTCACCCCTCCACTTT | CASRPSVGGALSPLHF
TRBJ2-3 | 17 | TRBV4-2 | once | . | TGTGCCAGCAGCCAGGAGGGGCTGGGGGACTCCGGGAATACGCAGTATTTT | CASSQEGLGDSGNTQYF
TRBJ2-3 | 15 | TRBV19 | . | TRBD2 | TGTGCCAGTAGTCCTCGGACTAGTAGCACAGATACGCAGTATTTT | CASSPRTSSTDTQYF
TRBJ2-3 | 17 | TRBV3-1/TRBV3-2 | . | . | TGTGCCAGCAGCCAAGATAAGGGCTCCCGGAGGACAGATACGCAGTATTTT | CASSQDKGSRRTDTQYF
TRBJ2-3 | 13 | TRBV9 | . | . | TGTGCCAGCGGGATGGAGGGGGCGAATACGCAGTATTTT | CASGMEGANTQYF
TRBJ2-5 | 12 | TRBV12-3/TRBV12-4 | once | . | TGTGCCAGCAGTTGGAGCGGAGAGACCCAGTACTTC | CASSWSGETQYF
TRBJ2-1 | 14 | TRBV9 | few | TRBD1 | TGTGCCAGCAGCGAGCAGGGGGCCTTCGATGAGCAGTTCTTC | CASSEQGAFDEQFF
TRBJ1-5 | 16 | TRBV9 | few | . | TGTGCCAGCAGCCCGGGTTGGGGGGATAGCAATCAGCCCCAGCATTTT | CASSPGWGDSNQPQHF
TRBJ2-3 | 15 | TRBV21-1 | . | . | TGTGCCAGCAGCAAAGATGACCTCACTAGGGATACGCAGTATTTT | CASSKDDLTRDTQYF
TRBJ2-3 | 15 | TRBV6-4 | few | TRBD2 | TGTGCCAGCAGTGACTCAGCGGGAGGGCCAGATACGCAGTATTTT | CASSDSAGGPDTQYF
TRBJ2-5 | 16 | TRBV7-2 | . | TRBD2 | TGTGCCAGCAGCTTCTCTAGCGGGAGGGCCCTTGAGACCCAGTACTTC | CASSFSSGRALETQYF
TRBJ2-1 | 11 | TRBV30 | . | TRBD2 | TGTGCCTGGAGCCCGAAGCGGGAACAGTTCTTC | CAWSPKREQFF
TRBJ2-1 | 15 | TRBV30 | . | TRBD1 | TGTGCCTGGAGTGTCTGGGACAGGGCTTACAATGAGCAGTTCTTC | CAWSVWDRAYNEQFF
TRBJ2-3 | 18 | TRBV6-2/TRBV6-3 | . | TRBD2 | TGTGCCAGCAGTTCCGGGCTAGCGGGGTCGGCGTTGGGAGATACGCAGTATTTT | CASSSGLAGSALGDTQYF
TRBJ1-2 | 14 | TRBV18 | . | . | TGTGCCAGCTCAGATACAGGGAATCGCTATGGCTACACCTTC | CASSDTGNRYGYTF
TRBJ2-1 | 15 | TRBV6-5 | . | . | TGTGCCAGCAGTCGGAGGGGGCTGGGCTACAATGAGCAGTTCTTC | CASSRRGLGYNEQFF
TRBJ1-1 | 14 | TRBV7-9 | . | . | TGTGCCAGCAGCTTGACAGGTCCCAACACTGAAGCTTTCTTT | CASSLTGPNTEAFF
TRBJ1-5 | 11 | TRBV2 | once | . | TGTGCCAGCAGTTCCAGGGAGCCCCAGCATTTT | CASSSREPQHF
TRBJ2-1 | 16 | TRBV24-1 | . | TRBD2 | TGTGCCACCAGTGATTTGGGGGGAGCGGGAGTGGATGAGCAGTTCTTC | CATSDLGGAGVDEQFF
TRBJ1-5 | 18 | TRBV5-5 | . | . | TGTGCCAGCAGCTTGGGAGCTTCAGGGGTGACTAGCAATCAGCCCCAGCATTTT | CASSLGASGVTSNQPQHF
TRBJ2-3 | 16 | TRBV7-3 | . | TRBD2 | TGTGCCAGCAGCTTAACAACGGGAGGTCTCGCAGATACGCAGTATTTT | CASSLTTGGLADTQYF
TRBJ2-7 | 14 | TRBV5-1 | . | TRBD2 | TGCGCCAGCAGAGAAATAGCGGGAGTGGGCGAGCAGTACTTC | CASREIAGVGEQYF
TRBJ1-2 | 18 | TRBV5-6 | . | TRBD1 | TGTGCCAGCAGCTCGGACAGGGGCGAGGAGAGGCCTTACTATGGCTACACCTTC | CASSSDRGEERPYYGYTF
TRBJ1-1 | 15 | TRBV19 | . | TRBD1 | TGTGCCAGTAAGGCCCCCTACAGGGGAGGCACTGAAGCTTTCTTT | CASKAPYRGGTEAFF
TRBJ1-1 | 15 | TRBV6-5 | . | . | TGTGCCAGCAGTTACTTTGGCAGCGAACACACTGAAGCTTTCTTT | CASSYFGSEHTEAFF
TRBJ2-2 | 16 | TRBV19 | . | TRBD2 | TGTGCCAGTAGTTCCCCGGGGGGGCTGGGCACCGGGGAGCTGTTTTTT | CASSSPGGLGTGELFF
TRBJ2-1 | 12 | TRBV6-6 | . | . | TGTGCCAGCAGGGGGAGGAACAATGAGCAGTTCTTC | CASRGRNNEQFF
TRBJ2-1 | 15 | TRBV5-8 | . | TRBD1 | TGTGCCAGCAGCTTGCGGGACAGCCCCTACAATGAGCAGTTCTTC | CASSLRDSPYNEQFF
TRBJ1-2 | 16 | TRBV24-1 | . | TRBD1 | TGTGCCACCAGTGTGGGACAGGGGGCGTCTAACTATGGCTACACCTTC | CATSVGQGASNYGYTF